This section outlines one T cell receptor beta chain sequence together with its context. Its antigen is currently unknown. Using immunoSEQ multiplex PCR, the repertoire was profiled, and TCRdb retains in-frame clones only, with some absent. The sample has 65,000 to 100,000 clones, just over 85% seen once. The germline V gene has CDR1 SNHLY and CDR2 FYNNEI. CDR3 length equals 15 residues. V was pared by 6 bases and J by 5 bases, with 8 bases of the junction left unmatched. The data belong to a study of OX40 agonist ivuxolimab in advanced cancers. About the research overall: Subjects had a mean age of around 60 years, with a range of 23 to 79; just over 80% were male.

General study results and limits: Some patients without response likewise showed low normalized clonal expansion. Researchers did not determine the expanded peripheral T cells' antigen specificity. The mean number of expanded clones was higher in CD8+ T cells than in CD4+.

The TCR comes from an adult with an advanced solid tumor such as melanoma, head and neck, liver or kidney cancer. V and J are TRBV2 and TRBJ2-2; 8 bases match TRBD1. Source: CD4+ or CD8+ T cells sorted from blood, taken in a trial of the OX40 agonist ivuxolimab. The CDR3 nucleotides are TGTGCCAGCAGCGCATTGGACAGGGAAACCGGGGAGCTGTTTTTT. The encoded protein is CASSALDRETGELFF.